These 3 T cell receptor beta chains were sequenced from one sample in a study of shared clonotypes between healthy human individuals. Measured with immunoSEQ multiplex PCR; TCRdb has only the in-frame clones, and not every one. The sample includes more than 500,000 clones, around 96% of them seen just once. The sequencing sample was made of naive CD4+ T cells sorted from blood. As for subset: CD45RA+ positively selected. The receptors were gathered from a woman under 40 in good health.

This rearrangement joins TRBV29-1 to TRBJ1-2; D unclear. The CDR3 extends over 11 amino acids. Germline values: CDR1 SQVTM, CDR2 ANQGSEA. V gave up 7 bases and J gave up 9 bases, with 15 bases separating them. The CDR3 DNA reads as TGCAGCGCCCAGGACGGCTTGAGCTACACCTTC. Translating it yields CSAQDGLSYTF.

The chain links TRBV7-2 to TRBJ1-6; D ambiguous. Germline V gives CDR1 SGHTA, CDR2 FQGNSA. Deletions cut 2 bases from V and 0 bases from J, with 11 bases between. This CDR3 has 17 residues. The CDR3 region has the DNA TGTGCCAGCAGCTTAAAAGAGATCAGCTCCTATAATTCACCCCTCCACTTT. It specifies CASSLKEISSYNSPLHF.

V and J are TRBV7-8 and TRBJ2-3; 8 nucleotides line up with TRBD2. V shed 5 bases and J 8 bases; nucleotides not matched to a gene: 15. In germline, CDR1 is SGHVS, CDR2 FQNEAQ. The length of the CDR3 is 16 residues. The CDR3 nucleotides read TGTGCCAGCAGCGTACCGGGACTAGTCGTGGCCGGTACGCAGTATTTT. Protein: CASSVPGLVVAGTQYF. Using reference TRBV7-8 and TRBJ2-3 for the parts outside the CDR3, the full variable domain is GAGVSQSPRYKVAKRGQDVALRCDPISGHVSLFWYQQALGQGPEFLTYFQNEAQLDKSGLPSDRFFAERPEGSVSTLKIQRTQQEDSAVYLCASSVPGLVVAGTQYFGPGTRLTVL.